A selection of T cell receptor beta chains follows, all from one sample in a study of human T cells and chemical hapten exposure. TCRdb fed the RACE reads into MiXCR, producing one record per CDR3 protein. This sample has 350,000 to 400,000 distinct CDR3 sequences, with less than 6.5% found just once. The sample consisted of whole blood, taken in connection with sensitization to the hapten diphenylcyclopropenone (DPC). These receptors all stem from a woman in her 50s with alopecia areata. Some clones in this sample may be carry-over from other donors' samples. CDR3s leave out the opening cysteine and the closing phenylalanine or tryptophan. The order of the fields is V gene, clone size, CDR3 protein. Some rows mark clone size as missing; the rest say once, few, many or name a class of expanded clone.

TRBV14 many ASSQGQGANSPLH
TRBV10-3 many AISPGRQGDEAF
TRBV20-1 NA SARGTSGFSYEQY
TRBV9 few ASSVAGDYYGYT
TRBV7-6 NA ASTWMDGESYEQY
TRBV4-3 many ASSQDVVDYRNEQY
TRBV12-3/TRBV12-4 many ASSRDSYVDTQY
TRBV6-5 many ASRVRDSNTEAF
TRBV15 few ATSRDLRAVSTDTQY
TRBV4-1 NA ASKGGRLTSTNEKLF
TRBV6-6 many ASSISDRIKSNQPQH
TRBV20-1 NA SARSRETGEQY
TRBV4-1 many ASSQDDPGTYGNTIY
TRBV11-2 many ASSRMTGKRGNTIY
TRBV20-1 many SARFGQQETQY
TRBV7-8 many ASSSRGGLNNEQF
TRBV7-9 few AVPGQGAPQETQY
TRBV15 NA ATSRGGQGAEAF
TRBV5-1 many ASSRTSGTGDTQY
TRBV28 few ASRRTGPGDTQY
TRBV4-3 many ASSQVGLAYLSSYNEQF
TRBV29-1 many SVEDPQRKSYNEQF
TRBV5-1 many ASSLLLAGGTDTQY
TRBV7-2 many ASSSLRATQY
TRBV7-2 NA ASSLVPGRGTDTQY
TRBV7-9 NA ASSPSWGEPGEQF
TRBV29-1 many SVVGGAHTEAF
TRBV6-5 NA ASSTPSGRRNEQF
TRBV6-1 many ASSDRGSMNTEAF
TRBV7-9 many ASSKASSNQPQH
TRBV6-6 NA ASSPEGYGYEQY
TRBV12-3/TRBV12-4 NA ASSVGGYEQY
TRBV3-1 NA ASSQGVWRGGSQETQY
TRBV27 many ASSGVMNSPLH
TRBV9 NA ASSPEGHTQETQY
TRBV6-6 many ASGRGGTEAF
TRBV2 many ASSEALGGFQPQH
TRBV5-1 NA ASSSNPDEETQY
TRBV2 many ASRGTVHEQY
TRBV28 NA ATALPNTEAF
TRBV7-8 many ASGRGTSELRPYEQY
TRBV10-2 many ASSRGTVEGYT
TRBV28 once ASRAVLGGSSGNTIY